A single sample is the source of the 9 T cell receptor beta chains below, sequenced in a study of cytomegalovirus exposure and HLA in healthy donors. 60 Vbeta and 13 Jbeta primers were used in PCR. TCRdb's copy holds only in-frame clones and misses some; the assay was immunoSEQ multiplex PCR. The data contain around 130,000 clones, about 80% of them singletons. Sequencing was performed on PBMCs. These receptor sequences come from a human donor in good health.

The chain recombines TRBV10-2 with TRBJ2-7, with D perhaps matching TRBD1 (6 bases). CDR1 and CDR2 (germline): WSHSY, SAAADI. Trimming removed 5 bases from V and 3 bases from J, with 14 bases in between. The CDR3 consists of 14 residues. The CDR3, as DNA: TGCGCCAGCAGTTACGCTGGGACAAACTACGAGCAGTACTTC. Translation: CASSYAGTNYEQYF.

This clone showed up just once. The chain links TRBV2 to TRBJ1-3; D gene uncertain. Trimming stripped 2 bases from V and 0 bases from J, with 17 bases between. The CDR3 runs 18 residues. Germline CDR1 SNHLY, CDR2 FYNNEI. The CDR3 is CASSESRAGGYSGNTIYF. The CDR3 region has the DNA TGTGCCAGCAGTGAATCTCGGGCAGGAGGGTACTCTGGAAACACCATATATTTT.

The chain links TRBV6-5 to TRBJ2-1; D gene ambiguous. Between the trimmed V and J ends, which lost 3 bases and 1 base, there was a span of 10 bases. Germline V gene sequence: CDR1 MNHEY, CDR2 SVGAGI. The CDR3 runs 15 residues. CDR3 amino acids: CASSYEQVSYNEQFF. CDR3 in DNA: TGTGCCAGCAGTTATGAGCAGGTTTCCTACAATGAGCAGTTCTTC.

This clone was detected only once. The chain uses TRBV6-5 and TRBJ1-6; no definite D call. Trimming took 4 bases from V and 0 from J, leaving 7 bases between them. The CDR3 is 15 amino acids. Germline CDR1 and CDR2: MNHEY and SVGAGI. The CDR3 protein is CASSLYGSYNSPLHF. Written as DNA, the CDR3 is TGTGCCAGCAGTTTATACGGCTCCTATAATTCACCCCTCCACTTT.

Only a few counts were recorded for this clone. Other DNA sequences from this sample encode an identical CDR3 as well. V gene TRBV7-6 combines with J gene TRBJ2-3, with 7 positions matching TRBD2. The V gene's germline CDR1 is SGHVS and CDR2 FNYEAQ. After removal of 0 bases from V and 6 bases from J, the junction contained 6 bases not matched to a gene. The CDR3 has 15 residues. The CDR3 loop reads CASSLAGTGGDTQYF. The CDR3, as DNA: TGTGCCAGCAGCTTAGCTGGGACCGGGGGGGATACGCAGTATTTT.

The rearrangement links TRBV5-1 to TRBJ2-7, with 9 bases fitting TRBD2. From germline, CDR1 is SGHRS and CDR2 YFSETQ. V shed 0 bases and J 10 bases; nucleotides not matched to a gene: 8. The CDR3 contains 14 residues. The CDR3 region has the DNA TGCGCCAGCAGCTTGGACGTTAGCGGGGGAGAACAGTACTTC. Its translation is CASSLDVSGGEQYF. Full variable domain (remainder filled in from reference TRBV5-1 and TRBJ2-7): KAGVTQTPRYLIKTRGQQVTLSCSPISGHRSVSWYQQTPGQGLQFLFEYFSETQRNKGNFPGRFSGRQFSNSRSEMNVSTLELGDSALYLCASSLDVSGGEQYFGPGTRLTVT.

J is TRBJ2-1 and V is TRBV5-1; 9 bases line up with TRBD2. CDR3 length: 18 residues. Germline V gene sequence: CDR1 SGHRS, CDR2 YFSETQ. Unmatched junction bases numbered 14, after V lost 2 bases and J lost 5 bases. The CDR3: CASSFPPLVAGAHNEQFF. DNA for the CDR3: TGCGCCAGCAGCTTTCCCCCCCTAGTAGCGGGGGCCCACAATGAGCAGTTCTTC.

This rearrangement joins TRBV5-1 to TRBJ2-1; 11 nucleotides match TRBD2. Germline V CDR1 and CDR2: SGHRS, YFSETQ. V dropped 7 bases and J dropped 2; count of bases not matched to a gene: 2. The CDR3 extends over 14 amino acids. In DNA, the CDR3 is TGCGCCAGCTGTAGCGGGGGGGCCTACAATGAGCAGTTCTTC. Its protein product is CASCSGGAYNEQFF.

V is TRBV7-6 and J is TRBJ2-5, with D tentatively TRBD1 (5 bases). Germline V gene lookup returns CDR1 SGHVS and CDR2 FNYEAQ. CDR3 length equals 12 residues. With 8 bases removed from V and 7 bases from J, the gap between germline ends came to 14 bases. The CDR3 DNA reads as TGTGCCAGCGGTTTATATCAGGGGACCCAGTACTTC. It codes for CASGLYQGTQYF.